Listed below are T cell receptor beta chains from one sample, sequenced in a study of vaccination effects on CD4 cells after COVID-19. This table comes from immunoSEQ multiplex PCR, and its TCRdb copy is limited to in-frame clones, with some not included. The top ten hold around a tenth of the sample, which has 24,000 or so clones, around 76% seen once. These receptors have no identified antigens. The material was CD4+ T cells from PBMCs cultured with HCoV-229E spike peptides, obtained after COVID-19 vaccination. The receptor source for this set is a human donor who received a COVID-19 vaccine. CDR3s include the opening cysteine and the closing phenylalanine or tryptophan. Each record gives: V gene, D gene, clone size, J gene, CDR3 DNA, CDR3 protein. D genes are given only for firm matches. Rows give clone size only sometimes, using once, few, many, or a class for an expanded clone.

TRBV10-3	NA	NA	TRBJ2-3	TGTGCCATCAGACCCCAAATGGGCACAGATACGCAGTATTTT	CAIRPQMGTDTQYF
TRBV5-1	NA	NA	TRBJ2-5	TGCGCCAGCAGCTTGAAGGCTAGCGCTAACCAAGAGACCCAGTACTTC	CASSLKASANQETQYF
TRBV6-5	NA	NA	TRBJ1-5	TGTGCCAGCATCATTACGTTGGGACTCAATCAGCCCCAGCATTTT	CASIITLGLNQPQHF
TRBV5-1	NA	NA	TRBJ1-2	TGCGCCAGCAGCTTGGACAGTAATATTTTTAATGGCTACACCTTC	CASSLDSNIFNGYTF
TRBV18	TRBD1	NA	TRBJ1-5	TGTGCCAGCTCACCCTCGACAGGGGACAATCAGCCCCAGCATTTT	CASSPSTGDNQPQHF
TRBV6-4	NA	NA	TRBJ1-6	TGTGCCAGCAGCCCGGGTCTTAATTCACCCCTCCACTTT	CASSPGLNSPLHF
TRBV11-2	NA	NA	TRBJ1-1	TGTGCCAGCAGCTTAGTAGGGGGGAAGGTCGAAGCTTTCTTT	CASSLVGGKVEAFF
TRBV6-4	TRBD1	NA	TRBJ2-2	TGTGCCAGCAGATACACTAGGGACAGCGGGGAGCTGTTTTTT	CASRYTRDSGELFF
TRBV10-3	TRBD1	few	TRBJ1-2	TGTGCCACCAAGGGACAGGGGGAGACTAACTATGGCTACACCTTC	CATKGQGETNYGYTF
TRBV9	NA	NA	TRBJ1-5	TGTGCCAGCAGCGTCGGAGACAGTCCCAATCAGCCCCAGCATTTT	CASSVGDSPNQPQHF
TRBV3-1/TRBV3-2	TRBD2	NA	TRBJ2-3	TGTGCCAGCAGCCGGAAGGCGGGGGGCACAGATACGCAGTATTTT	CASSRKAGGTDTQYF
TRBV2	NA	NA	TRBJ1-5	TGTGCCAGCAGTGTAGGAGGGGTATGGCAGCCCCAGCATTTT	CASSVGGVWQPQHF
TRBV21-1	NA	NA	TRBJ1-5	TGTGCCAGCAGCAATCAGACAGTCACCAATCAGCCCCAGCATTTT	CASSNQTVTNQPQHF
TRBV19	NA	once	TRBJ1-1	TGTGCCAGTAGTTCCCGGGGAGGGACGAACACTGAAGCTTTCTTT	CASSSRGGTNTEAFF
TRBV29-1	NA	NA	TRBJ1-1	TGCAGCGTTACCACAGGGATCGCTTTCTTT	CSVTTGIAFF
TRBV24-1	NA	few	TRBJ2-1	TGTGCCACCAGTGATAGGAATCTCGATGAGCAGTTCTTC	CATSDRNLDEQFF
TRBV6-6	NA	few	TRBJ1-1	TGTGCCAGCACCAATGGGGTCGCTGAAGCTTTCTTT	CASTNGVAEAFF
TRBV7-2	TRBD1	NA	TRBJ2-2	TGTGCCAGCAGCTTATTTCTAGGGGGCGCGAACACCGGGGAGCTGTTTTTT	CASSLFLGGANTGELFF
TRBV4-1	NA	NA	TRBJ1-3	TGCGCCAGCAGCCAAGTGTCCTCTGGAAACACCATATATTTT	CASSQVSSGNTIYF
TRBV10-3	NA	NA	TRBJ1-2	TGTGCCATCAGTGAGTCCGGGGGCACCTATGGCTACACCTTC	CAISESGGTYGYTF
TRBV4-1	NA	NA	TRBJ2-5	TGCGCCAGCAGCGGGGGTTACCAAGAGACCCAGTACTTC	CASSGGYQETQYF
TRBV5-1	NA	NA	TRBJ2-1	TGCGCCAGCAAATCTGCACTTTCCTACAATGAGCAGTTCTTC	CASKSALSYNEQFF
TRBV4-2	NA	few	TRBJ2-7	TGTGCCAGCAGCGGGACCTACGAGCAGTACTTC	CASSGTYEQYF
TRBV4-2	NA	NA	TRBJ2-7	TGTGCCAGCAGCCAAGAAAGGATAGGGCCCTACGAGCAGTACTTC	CASSQERIGPYEQYF
TRBV13	NA	NA	TRBJ1-2	TGTGCCAGCAGCTTAACCACAGGTACCTATGGCTACACCTTC	CASSLTTGTYGYTF
TRBV19	TRBD1	NA	TRBJ2-3	TGTGCCAGTAGTGTGACAGGGGCTACGCAGTATTTT	CASSVTGATQYF
TRBV9	NA	few	TRBJ1-4	TGTGCCAGCAGCGTAGAGGGCACCGGGGGGGAAAAACTGTTTTTT	CASSVEGTGGEKLFF
TRBV2	TRBD1	NA	TRBJ2-7	TGTGCCAGCAGGATGACAGGGGAGACCCACGAGCAGTACTTC	CASRMTGETHEQYF
TRBV2	TRBD2	NA	TRBJ2-7	TGTGCCAGCAGTGAATTGCCTAGCGGGGGGTCCTACGAGCAGTACTTC	CASSELPSGGSYEQYF